Sequencing of this T cell receptor (beta chain) was carried out in a study of T cells in Graves' hyperthyroidism and ophthalmopathy. As for this clonotype: Antigen specificity is unknown.

Patients affected by ophthalmopathy presented a Clinical Activity Score of at least 3, a NOSPECS grade of at least 4, and disease duration below 3 months. Amplified TCR beta CDR3 regions came from RNA transcripts. Primed by the HTBI set, a first-round RT-PCR was run on the TCR CDR3. A single record per CDR3 protein comes from TCRdb applying MiXCR to the multiplex PCR reads. The sample shows about 600,000 distinct CDR3 sequences, approximately 15% of them seen only once. Points from the study as a whole: The model forecast ophthalmopathy, anticipating it by a median around 6.5 months before onset.

CDR1 is SGDLS, CDR2 YYNGEE, per germline. The CDR3 spans 18 residues. With 0 bases clipped from V and 4 bases from J, the junction kept 13 bases outside the gene matches. What was sequenced was blood. The J gene is TRBJ1-1, the V gene TRBV9, with 9 bases matching TRBD1. This clonotype was sampled from a woman aged 50 to 60 with Graves' ophthalmopathy. CDR3 protein: CASSVGNRGPTGGTEAFF. CDR3 DNA: TGTGCCAGCAGCGTAGGGAACAGGGGGCCCACCGGGGGCACTGAAGCTTTCTTT.